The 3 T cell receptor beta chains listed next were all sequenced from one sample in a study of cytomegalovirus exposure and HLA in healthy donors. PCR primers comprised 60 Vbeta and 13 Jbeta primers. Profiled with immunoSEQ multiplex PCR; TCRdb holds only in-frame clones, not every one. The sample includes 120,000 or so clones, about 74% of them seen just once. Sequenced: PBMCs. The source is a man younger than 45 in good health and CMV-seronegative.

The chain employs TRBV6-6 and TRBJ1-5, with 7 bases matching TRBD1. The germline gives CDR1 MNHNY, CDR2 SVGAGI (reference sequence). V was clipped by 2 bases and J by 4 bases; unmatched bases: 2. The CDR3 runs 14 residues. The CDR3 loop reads CASSYGRGNQPQHF. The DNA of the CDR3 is TGTGCCAGCAGTTACGGCAGGGGGAATCAGCCCCAGCATTTT.

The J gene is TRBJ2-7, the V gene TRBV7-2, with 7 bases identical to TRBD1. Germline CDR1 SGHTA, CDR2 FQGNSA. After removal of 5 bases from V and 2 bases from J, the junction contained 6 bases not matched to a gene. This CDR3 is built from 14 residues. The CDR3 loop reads CASSRQGTTYEQYF. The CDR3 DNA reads TGTGCCAGCAGCCGACAGGGAACCACCTACGAGCAGTACTTC.

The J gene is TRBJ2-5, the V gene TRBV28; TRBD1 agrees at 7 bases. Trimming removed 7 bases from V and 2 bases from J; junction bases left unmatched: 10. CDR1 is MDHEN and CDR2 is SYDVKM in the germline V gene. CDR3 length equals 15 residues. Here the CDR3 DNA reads TGTGCCAGCATCGGAGACAGGGAGCGACAAGAGACCCAGTACTTC. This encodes CASIGDRERQETQYF.